Reported below is one T cell receptor (beta chain). Other DNA sequences within the sample encode an identical CDR3. TCRdb's table, derived via immunoSEQ multiplex PCR, lists solely in-frame clones and lacks some. The repertoire includes about 220,000 clones, roughly 80% of them detected once, and 1.3% sits in the top ten. The data stem from a study of blood T cell repertoires in COVID-19. Self-reported history from a screening survey and questionnaire set each donor's cohort. This TCR was sampled from a woman between 40 and 55 years old with acute COVID-19. Sequencing input: PBMCs or T cells enriched from blood (not recorded which).

For the CDR3, the DNA is TGTGCCAGCAGTAGACAGGGCTACGAGCAGTACTTC. It codes for CASSRQGYEQYF. V gene TRBV6-5 combines with J gene TRBJ2-7; the match to TRBD1 covers 7 bases. The CDR3 covers 12 residues. In germline, CDR1 is MNHEY, CDR2 SVGAGI. V was pared by 5 bases and J by 3 bases, with 1 base of the junction left unmatched.